This is a list of T cell receptor beta chains from one sample in a study of early T cells in non-severe SARS-CoV-2 infection. MiXCR, applied by TCRdb to the 5' RACE reads, yields one record per CDR3 protein. This table holds fewer than 75,000 distinct CDR3 sequences, roughly 18% found once. This specimen was whole blood, taken at baseline. These receptors came from an adult who was a healthcare worker with PCR-confirmed SARS-CoV-2 infection or an uninfected control (not recorded which). CDR3s include the opening cysteine and the closing phenylalanine or tryptophan. Each record gives: V gene, D gene, clone size, J gene, CDR3 protein, CDR3 DNA. The D gene is left open where the match is weak. For some rows the clone size is stated as once, few or many, or as a class when expanded; others skip it.

v_call: TRBV7-9
d_call: TRBD2
clone_size: once
j_call: TRBJ2-1
cdr3_aa: CASSLVGTSGNEQFF
cdr3_nt: TGTGCCAGCAGCTTAGTTGGGACTAGCGGCAATGAGCAGTTCTTC

v_call: TRBV6-2/TRBV6-3
d_call: NA
clone_size: NA
j_call: TRBJ1-5
cdr3_aa: CASSYLAVNQPQHF
cdr3_nt: TGTGCCAGCAGTTACCTGGCGGTCAATCAGCCCCAGCATTTT

v_call: TRBV20-1
d_call: NA
clone_size: NA
j_call: TRBJ2-1
cdr3_aa: CSAQLAFEQFF
cdr3_nt: TGCAGTGCTCAATTAGCATTTGAGCAGTTCTTC

v_call: TRBV12-3/TRBV12-4
d_call: NA
clone_size: many
j_call: TRBJ1-4
cdr3_aa: CASSFREKLFF
cdr3_nt: TGTGCCAGCAGTTTCCGTGAAAAACTGTTTTTT

v_call: TRBV12-5
d_call: TRBD1
clone_size: NA
j_call: TRBJ2-5
cdr3_aa: CASGWAFLGTAQETQYF
cdr3_nt: TGTGCTAGTGGTTGGGCTTTCCTCGGGACAGCTCAAGAGACCCAGTACTTC

v_call: TRBV10-3
d_call: NA
clone_size: NA
j_call: TRBJ2-7
cdr3_aa: CAISARGAYEQYF
cdr3_nt: TGTGCCATCAGTGCCAGGGGAGCCTACGAGCAGTACTTC

v_call: TRBV2
d_call: NA
clone_size: few
j_call: TRBJ1-6
cdr3_aa: CASTQNSPLHF
cdr3_nt: TGTGCCAGCACGCAAAATTCACCCCTCCACTTT

v_call: TRBV7-2
d_call: NA
clone_size: NA
j_call: TRBJ2-5
cdr3_aa: CASSFRRYQETQYF
cdr3_nt: TGTGCCAGCAGCTTTAGACGGTACCAAGAGACCCAGTACTTC

v_call: TRBV7-9
d_call: NA
clone_size: NA
j_call: TRBJ2-3
cdr3_aa: CASSLGTIKDTQYF
cdr3_nt: TGTGCCAGCAGCTTAGGGACGATTAAAGATACGCAGTATTTT

v_call: TRBV25-1
d_call: TRBD2
clone_size: NA
j_call: TRBJ2-1
cdr3_aa: CASTSGRSPFF
cdr3_nt: TGTGCCAGTACTAGCGGGAGATCCCCGTTCTTC

v_call: TRBV5-6
d_call: TRBD1
clone_size: NA
j_call: TRBJ2-7
cdr3_aa: CASSTPGQGYEQYF
cdr3_nt: TGTGCCAGCAGCACGCCGGGACAGGGTTACGAGCAGTACTTC

v_call: TRBV20-1
d_call: NA
clone_size: few
j_call: TRBJ1-2
cdr3_aa: CSARSGNYGYTF
cdr3_nt: TGCAGTGCTAGGTCTGGGAACTATGGCTACACCTTC

v_call: TRBV5-1
d_call: NA
clone_size: few
j_call: TRBJ2-3
cdr3_aa: CASSLGTDSSTDTQYF
cdr3_nt: TGCGCCAGCAGCTTGGGGACAGACTCTAGCACAGATACGCAGTATTTT

v_call: TRBV4-2
d_call: TRBD1
clone_size: NA
j_call: TRBJ1-4
cdr3_aa: CASSQGKGQGDEKLFF
cdr3_nt: TGTGCCAGCAGCCAAGGGAAGGGACAGGGGGATGAAAAACTGTTTTTT

v_call: TRBV6-5
d_call: NA
clone_size: NA
j_call: TRBJ2-2
cdr3_aa: CASSYSPGFGELFF
cdr3_nt: TGTGCCAGCAGTTACTCCCCAGGGTTCGGGGAGCTGTTTTTT

v_call: TRBV20-1
d_call: TRBD1
clone_size: NA
j_call: TRBJ2-7
cdr3_aa: CSAHRGGDEQYF
cdr3_nt: TGCAGTGCCCACAGAGGGGGCGACGAGCAGTACTTC

v_call: TRBV12-3/TRBV12-4
d_call: TRBD1
clone_size: NA
j_call: TRBJ2-2
cdr3_aa: CASSFVSQTGMTGELFF
cdr3_nt: TGTGCCAGCAGTTTTGTTTCCCAGACAGGGATGACCGGGGAGCTGTTTTTT

v_call: TRBV20-1
d_call: NA
clone_size: NA
j_call: TRBJ2-3
cdr3_aa: CSANIGGTDTQYF
cdr3_nt: TGCAGTGCCAATATCGGGGGCACAGATACGCAGTATTTT

v_call: TRBV28
d_call: TRBD1
clone_size: few
j_call: TRBJ1-6
cdr3_aa: CASSPRGAYNSPLHF
cdr3_nt: TGTGCCAGCAGCCCCAGGGGGGCCTATAATTCACCCCTCCACTTT

v_call: TRBV6-5
d_call: NA
clone_size: few
j_call: TRBJ1-2
cdr3_aa: CASSYSTEGYTF
cdr3_nt: TGTGCCAGCAGTTACTCCACTGAGGGCTACACCTTC

v_call: TRBV7-2
d_call: TRBD2
clone_size: NA
j_call: TRBJ2-2
cdr3_aa: CASSTPPGTSGLAGGELFF
cdr3_nt: TGTGCCAGCAGCACGCCCCCCGGGACTAGCGGGCTGGCGGGCGGGGAGCTGTTTTTT

v_call: TRBV4-3
d_call: NA
clone_size: many
j_call: TRBJ2-1
cdr3_aa: CASSQEGFEQFF
cdr3_nt: TGCGCCAGCAGCCAAGAAGGGTTTGAGCAGTTCTTC

v_call: TRBV6-2/TRBV6-3
d_call: TRBD1
clone_size: few
j_call: TRBJ2-3
cdr3_aa: CASSNRDRGTDTQYF
cdr3_nt: TGTGCCAGCAGTAACCGGGACAGAGGCACAGATACGCAGTATTTT

v_call: TRBV11-1
d_call: TRBD2
clone_size: few
j_call: TRBJ2-1
cdr3_aa: CASSSGLAGGFLNEQFF
cdr3_nt: TGTGCCAGCAGCTCCGGTCTAGCGGGGGGGTTTCTGAATGAGCAGTTCTTC

v_call: TRBV21-1
d_call: NA
clone_size: many
j_call: TRBJ2-3
cdr3_aa: CASSKDTQYF
cdr3_nt: TGTGCCAGCAGCAAAGATACGCAGTATTTT

v_call: TRBV5-1
d_call: TRBD2
clone_size: NA
j_call: TRBJ2-3
cdr3_aa: CASSLASGSTDTQYF
cdr3_nt: TGCGCCAGCAGCTTAGCTAGCGGGAGCACAGATACGCAGTATTTT

v_call: TRBV7-9
d_call: TRBD1
clone_size: few
j_call: TRBJ1-4
cdr3_aa: CASTRTGGIGGEKLFF
cdr3_nt: TGTGCCAGCACGAGGACAGGGGGGATAGGAGGTGAAAAACTGTTTTTT

v_call: TRBV10-3
d_call: TRBD2
clone_size: NA
j_call: TRBJ2-3
cdr3_aa: CAIMSSGSGDTQYF
cdr3_nt: TGTGCCATCATGAGTAGCGGGAGTGGAGATACGCAGTATTTT

v_call: TRBV25-1
d_call: NA
clone_size: NA
j_call: TRBJ2-1
cdr3_aa: CASSGPRDRTSIRPNEQFF
cdr3_nt: TGTGCCAGCAGTGGGCCCAGGGATAGGACTTCAATCCGGCCCAATGAGCAGTTCTTC

v_call: TRBV5-6
d_call: TRBD1
clone_size: many
j_call: TRBJ1-5
cdr3_aa: CASSLGQGVFQPQHF
cdr3_nt: TGTGCCAGCAGCTTGGGACAGGGGGTGTTTCAGCCCCAGCATTTT

v_call: TRBV5-1
d_call: TRBD2
clone_size: few
j_call: TRBJ2-2
cdr3_aa: CASSLTSGETGELFF
cdr3_nt: TGCGCCAGCAGCTTGACTAGCGGGGAGACCGGGGAGCTGTTTTTT

v_call: TRBV29-1
d_call: NA
clone_size: few
j_call: TRBJ1-1
cdr3_aa: CSVEGKSEAFF
cdr3_nt: TGCAGCGTCGAAGGGAAAAGTGAAGCTTTCTTT

v_call: TRBV20-1
d_call: TRBD2
clone_size: NA
j_call: TRBJ2-3
cdr3_aa: CSATISGDTDTQYF
cdr3_nt: TGCAGTGCTACTATTAGCGGGGACACAGATACGCAGTATTTT

v_call: TRBV14
d_call: NA
clone_size: NA
j_call: TRBJ1-1
cdr3_aa: CASSKRRRLLNLKRDNMKTFF
cdr3_nt: TGTGCCAGCAGCAAGCGACGACGCTTACTTAACTTGAAAAGGGACAATATGAAGACTTTCTTT

v_call: TRBV6-6
d_call: NA
clone_size: NA
j_call: TRBJ2-1
cdr3_aa: CATGRRAPDEQFF
cdr3_nt: TGTGCCACCGGACGACGAGCCCCGGATGAGCAGTTCTTC

v_call: TRBV7-2
d_call: NA
clone_size: NA
j_call: TRBJ2-1
cdr3_aa: CASSLARTSWEQFF
cdr3_nt: TGTGCCAGCAGCTTAGCGCGTACTAGCTGGGAGCAGTTCTTC

v_call: TRBV7-2
d_call: NA
clone_size: few
j_call: TRBJ2-3
cdr3_aa: CASRASIPDTQYF
cdr3_nt: TGTGCCAGCAGGGCTTCTATCCCAGATACGCAGTATTTT

v_call: TRBV12-3/TRBV12-4
d_call: NA
clone_size: many
j_call: TRBJ1-4
cdr3_aa: CASSFRAGDEKLFF
cdr3_nt: TGTGCCAGCAGTTTTAGGGCAGGGGACGAAAAACTGTTTTTT

v_call: TRBV15
d_call: TRBD1
clone_size: NA
j_call: TRBJ1-5
cdr3_aa: CATSRDEGAGNQPQHF
cdr3_nt: TGTGCCACCAGCAGAGATGAGGGGGCAGGAAATCAGCCCCAGCATTTT

v_call: TRBV5-1
d_call: NA
clone_size: NA
j_call: TRBJ2-3
cdr3_aa: CASREPSTDTQYF
cdr3_nt: TGCGCCAGCAGAGAGCCTAGCACAGATACGCAGTATTTT

v_call: TRBV7-2
d_call: TRBD1
clone_size: few
j_call: TRBJ2-5
cdr3_aa: CASSLEVRGPRYF
cdr3_nt: TGTGCCAGCAGCTTAGAGGTCAGGGGGCCTAGGTACTTC

v_call: TRBV10-3
d_call: NA
clone_size: few
j_call: TRBJ2-3
cdr3_aa: CAISEPGGSDTQYF
cdr3_nt: TGTGCCATCAGTGAACCCGGGGGTTCAGATACGCAGTATTTT

v_call: TRBV20-1
d_call: NA
clone_size: NA
j_call: TRBJ2-3
cdr3_aa: CSARADNARRDTQYF
cdr3_nt: TGCAGTGCTAGAGCGGACAACGCCCGCCGGGATACGCAGTATTTT